Presented here are 10 T cell receptor beta chains from one specimen sequenced in a study of blood T cell repertoires in COVID-19. TCRdb keeps only in-frame clones here, not all; method: immunoSEQ multiplex PCR. The data contain about 260,000 clones, about 86% of them singletons. Sequencing was performed on peripheral blood. The receptors were sampled from a man aged 18 to 30 with active or convalescent COVID-19.

V gene TRBV20-1 combines with J gene TRBJ1-6, with 7 bases fitting TRBD1. J was trimmed by 7 bases and V by 3 bases; bases with no gene match: 6. The CDR3 has 14 amino acids. In germline, CDR1 is DFQATT, CDR2 SNEGSKA (reference sequence). The chain's CDR3 is CSASRQGGNSPLHF. The CDR3 DNA is TGCAGTGCTAGTCGACAGGGCGGCAATTCACCCCTCCACTTT.

This chain connects TRBV5-5 to TRBJ1-6, with D perhaps matching TRBD1 (6 bases). This CDR3 is built from 15 residues. Trimming took off 4 bases at V and 10 bases at J, with 18 bases between the two ends. From germline, CDR1 is SGHKS and CDR2 YYEKEE (reference sequence). The CDR3 spells CASSVGTNLASPLHF. CDR3 nucleotides: TGTGCCAGCAGCGTCGGGACAAACCTTGCCTCACCCCTCCACTTT.

Of note for this clone: The sample carries other DNA sequences with the same CDR3. The chain has TRBV2 and TRBJ2-7; D may be TRBD2 (6 bases). CDR3 size: 13 residues. Germline-derived CDR1 and CDR2 are SNHLY and FYNNEI. Trimming left V 11 bases short and J 1 base short, with 15 bases between. CDR3 region: CASNRDSSYEQYF. In nucleotides, the CDR3 is TGTGCCTCAAACCGGGACTCGTCCTACGAGCAGTACTTC.

The chain employs TRBV29-1 and TRBJ2-1; D is ambiguous. Germline V CDR1 and CDR2: SQVTM, ANQGSEA. This CDR3 spans 13 amino acids. Trimming left V 4 bases short and J 2 bases short, with 9 bases between. CDR3 amino acids: CSVVLEAYNEQFF. Written as DNA, the CDR3 is TGCAGCGTTGTGCTAGAAGCCTACAATGAGCAGTTCTTC.

This clone occurred once. The chain combines TRBV27 with TRBJ2-7, with a weak D call TRBD1 (6 bases). Looked up from germline, CDR1 is MNHEY and CDR2 is SMNVEV (reference sequence). The CDR3 runs 16 residues. The V and J ends lost 6 bases and 5 bases respectively, with 23 bases between them. The CDR3: CASSPYRLGAGDEQYF. The DNA of the CDR3 is TGTGCCAGCAGCCCTTATCGCTTGGGGGCGGGCGACGAGCAGTACTTC.

This clone was recorded a few times. The CDR3 DNA is TGTGCCAGCAGCCCCTTTGTTCTATCTGGAAACACCATATATTTT. It is translated as CASSPFVLSGNTIYF. J is TRBJ1-3 and V is TRBV7-2, with no clear D. The V gene's germline CDR1 is SGHTA and CDR2 FQGNSA. The length of the CDR3 is 15 residues. Trimming left V 5 bases short and J 1 base short, with 12 bases between.

This sequence joins TRBV24-1 and TRBJ2-2; 10 nucleotides align to TRBD2. Germline V gene data show CDR1 as KGHDR and CDR2 as SFDVKD. V lost 0 bases to trimming and J lost 4 bases; unmatched junction nucleotides: 10. The CDR3 is 19 residues long. CDR3 coding DNA: TGTGCCACCAGTGATTTGCATCCGCTAGCGGGAGAAAGCACCGGGGAGCTGTTTTTT. Protein sequence: CATSDLHPLAGESTGELFF.

The chain carries TRBV10-3 and TRBJ2-1, with D hard to call. The CDR3 loop spans 14 amino acids. V was shortened by 4 bases and J by 4 bases, with 11 bases between the two germline ends. Germline V gives CDR1 ENHRY, CDR2 SYGVKD. The CDR3: CAISAKTQYNEQFF. The CDR3 coding sequence is TGTGCCATCAGTGCCAAGACACAGTACAATGAGCAGTTCTTC.

The chain links TRBV27 to TRBJ1-6; 9 nucleotides agree with TRBD1. Germline lookup yields CDR1 MNHEY and CDR2 SMNVEV (reference sequence). The CDR3 loop spans 16 amino acids. V lost 6 bases, J lost 11 bases, and 14 bases stayed unmatched. The CDR3 DNA follows: TGTGCCAGCAGCTTTAAGGGACAGGGTGATAGGGCACCCCTCCACTTT. It translates to CASSFKGQGDRAPLHF.

This clone has more than one count but fewer than ten. The chain uses TRBV19 and TRBJ1-2, with 7 bases fitting TRBD1. V shed 6 bases, J shed 2 bases, and the junction held 9 bases outside the gene matches. The CDR3 has 15 residues. Germline CDR1 LNHDA, CDR2 SQIVND (reference sequence). CDR3 DNA: TGTGCCAGTAGGGAGAACAGGGGACTCAACTATGGCTACACCTTC. This encodes CASRENRGLNYGYTF.